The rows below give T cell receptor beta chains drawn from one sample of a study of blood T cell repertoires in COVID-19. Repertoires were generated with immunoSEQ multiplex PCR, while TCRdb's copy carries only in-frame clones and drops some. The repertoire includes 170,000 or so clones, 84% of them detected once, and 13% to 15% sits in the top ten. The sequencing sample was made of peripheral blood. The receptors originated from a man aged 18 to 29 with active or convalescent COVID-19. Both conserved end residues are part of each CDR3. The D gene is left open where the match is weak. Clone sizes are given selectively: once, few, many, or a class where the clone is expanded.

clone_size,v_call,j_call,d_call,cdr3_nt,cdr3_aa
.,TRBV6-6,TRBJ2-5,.,TGTGCCAGCAGTACATGGGGGGTCCAAGAGACCCAGTACTTC,CASSTWGVQETQYF
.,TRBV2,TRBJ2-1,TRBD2,TGTGCCAGCAGTCGAGAGCGGGAGGGCCTTCGTAATGAGCAGTTCTTC,CASSREREGLRNEQFF
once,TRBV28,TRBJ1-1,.,TGTGCCATCTGGGGGGGTGAAGCTTTCTTT,CAIWGGEAFF
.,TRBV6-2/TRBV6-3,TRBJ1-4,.,TGTGCCAGCAGTTCCGCCGGGTCCGGTAAAAAACTGTTTTTT,CASSSAGSGKKLFF
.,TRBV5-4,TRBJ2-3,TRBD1,TGTGCCAGCAGCCCGGACAGGGGGCGTGTAGGAGATACGCAGTATTTT,CASSPDRGRVGDTQYF
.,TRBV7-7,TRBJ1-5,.,TGTGCCAGCAGCTTAAGTCTCGGTCAGCCCCAGCATTTT,CASSLSLGQPQHF
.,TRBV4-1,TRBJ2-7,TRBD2,TGCGCCAGCAGCCAATACAGCCCCCCCGGGACTAGCGAGAGCTACGAGCAGTACTTC,CASSQYSPPGTSESYEQYF
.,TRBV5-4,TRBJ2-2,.,TGTGCCAGCAGCTTGGCGAGAAACACCGGGGAGCTGTTTTTT,CASSLARNTGELFF
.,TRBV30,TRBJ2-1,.,TGTGCCTGGAAGGTGGGCGCGTCTCAGTTCTTC,CAWKVGASQFF
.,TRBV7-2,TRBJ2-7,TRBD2,TGTGCCAGCAGCTTAGGATTAGCGGGGGTTATCTTACCTTCCTACGAGCAGTACTTC,CASSLGLAGVILPSYEQYF
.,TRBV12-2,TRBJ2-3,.,TGTGCAAGTCGCCCCGGGGGGTGGGATACGCAGTATTTT,CASRPGGWDTQYF
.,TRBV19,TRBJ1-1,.,TGTGCCAGTTTAAGCGAGGGAGGAGCTTTCTTT,CASLSEGGAFF
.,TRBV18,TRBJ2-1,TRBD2,TGTGCCAGCTCACCTCGGACTAGCGGGGGGGCGGATGAGCAGTTCTTC,CASSPRTSGGADEQFF
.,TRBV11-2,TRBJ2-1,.,TGTGCCAGCAGCTGGGACTCGCGCGCCAATGAGCAGTTCTTC,CASSWDSRANEQFF
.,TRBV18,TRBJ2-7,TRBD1,TGTGCCAGCTCACGACAGGGTACCGTGTACGAGCAGTACTTC,CASSRQGTVYEQYF
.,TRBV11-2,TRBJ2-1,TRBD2,TGTGCCAGCTTACGAGAAGCGGGGGGCTCTAACAATGAGCAGTTCTTC,CASLREAGGSNNEQFF
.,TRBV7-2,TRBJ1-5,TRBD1,TGTGCCAGCAGCCGGACAGGGCGTAGCAATCAGCCCCAGCATTTT,CASSRTGRSNQPQHF
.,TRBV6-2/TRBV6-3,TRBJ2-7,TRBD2,TGTGCCAGCAGTTGGGACAGACTAGCGGGAGGAACCTCCTACGAGCAGTACTTC,CASSWDRLAGGTSYEQYF
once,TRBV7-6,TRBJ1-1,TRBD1,TGTGCCAGCAGTCTGGGACAGGAGAACACTGAAGCTTTCTTT,CASSLGQENTEAFF
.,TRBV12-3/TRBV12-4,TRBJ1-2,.,TGTGCCAGCAGTTTTGGGGAGTACGGCTACACCTTC,CASSFGEYGYTF
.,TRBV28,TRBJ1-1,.,TGTGCCAGCAGTGTTCTACAGGGAGTAGCTTTCTTT,CASSVLQGVAFF
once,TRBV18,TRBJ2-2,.,TGTGCCAGCTCACCCCTGGTGCCTGGGCCTGGAGGGGAGCTGTTTTTT,CASSPLVPGPGGELFF
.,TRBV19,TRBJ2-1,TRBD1,TGTGCCAGTAGTCCCGACAGGGGGCGCATTGATGAGCAGTTCTTC,CASSPDRGRIDEQFF
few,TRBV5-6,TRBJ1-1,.,TGTGCCAGCAGCTTGATGAACCAGGGGTTGAACACTGAAGCTTTCTTT,CASSLMNQGLNTEAFF
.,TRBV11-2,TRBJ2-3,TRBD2,TGTGCCAGCAGCTTATCGGGAGGGATAGGCACAGATACGCAGTATTTT,CASSLSGGIGTDTQYF
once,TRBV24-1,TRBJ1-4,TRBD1,TGTGCCACCAGTGAAATTCAGACAGGGTTGAGTGAAAAACTGTTTTTT,CATSEIQTGLSEKLFF
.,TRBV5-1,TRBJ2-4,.,TGCGCCAGCAGCTTGGCTGCAGCGTCCAAAAACATTCAGTACTTC,CASSLAAASKNIQYF
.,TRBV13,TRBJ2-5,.,TGTGCCAGCTTAAAGACAGGTTTGGAGACCCAGTACTTC,CASLKTGLETQYF
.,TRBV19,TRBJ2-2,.,TGTGCCAGTAGTACAATGACAGACCTCGGGGAGCTGTTTTTT,CASSTMTDLGELFF
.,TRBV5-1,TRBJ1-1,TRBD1,TGCGCCAGCAGCCTCCGGGACAGGGGACTGGCTTTCTTT,CASSLRDRGLAFF
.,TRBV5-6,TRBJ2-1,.,TGTGCCAGCAGCCCCAGCGGTTCCTCCTACAATGAGCAGTTCTTC,CASSPSGSSYNEQFF
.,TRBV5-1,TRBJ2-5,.,TGCGCCAGCAGCAACCAAATCTCCCAGGGGTATGAGACCCAGTACTTC,CASSNQISQGYETQYF
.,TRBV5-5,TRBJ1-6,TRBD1,TGTGCCAGCAGTTTTACAGGGGCGCTTAATTCACCCCTCCACTTT,CASSFTGALNSPLHF
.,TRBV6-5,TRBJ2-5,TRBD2,TGTGCCAGCAGCTCCGTTGGGGGGGAAGAGACCCAGTACTTC,CASSSVGGEETQYF
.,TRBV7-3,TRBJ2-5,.,TGTGCCAGCAGCTTAACGGGGCCCCAAGAGACCCAGTACTTC,CASSLTGPQETQYF
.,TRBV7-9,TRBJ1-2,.,TGTGCCAGCAGCCCAACGTCGGACAGCAACTATGGCTACACCTTC,CASSPTSDSNYGYTF
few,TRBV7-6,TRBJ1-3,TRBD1,TGTGCCAGCAGCTCCCAGGGGGGCTCTGGAAACACCATATATTTT,CASSSQGGSGNTIYF
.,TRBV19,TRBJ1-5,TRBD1,TGTGCCAGTAGTATTACCGGGACAGAATATCAGCCCCAGCATTTT,CASSITGTEYQPQHF
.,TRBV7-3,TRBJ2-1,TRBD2,TGTGCCAGCAGCTTAAGGTCGCCCCACAGCTCCGGACTAGCCAATGAGCAGTTCTTC,CASSLRSPHSSGLANEQFF
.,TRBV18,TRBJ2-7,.,TGTGCCAGCTCAGCCAACAGGGATCAGGGCTACGAGCAGTACTTC,CASSANRDQGYEQYF
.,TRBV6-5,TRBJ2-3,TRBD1,TGTGCCACTCACTCGCCGGGACAGGCCACAGATACGCAGTATTTT,CATHSPGQATDTQYF
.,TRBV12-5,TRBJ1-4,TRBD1,TGTGCTAGTGGTTTGGCTACAGGGGGCCATGAAAAACTGTTTTTT,CASGLATGGHEKLFF
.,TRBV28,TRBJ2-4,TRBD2,TGTGCCAGCAGTTTATGGCGGGAGAAGGGGTGGAACATTCAGTACTTC,CASSLWREKGWNIQYF
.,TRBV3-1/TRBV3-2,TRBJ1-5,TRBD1,TGTGCCAGCAGCGGGACAGGGAATCAGCCCCAGCATTTT,CASSGTGNQPQHF
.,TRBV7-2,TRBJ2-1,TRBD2,TGTGCCAGCAGCTTCCATAGCGGGAGGGCCAACAATGAGCAGTTCTTC,CASSFHSGRANNEQFF
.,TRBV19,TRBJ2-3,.,TGTGCCAGTAGTATAACGGTAGCGGTTGTAGATACGCAGTATTTT,CASSITVAVVDTQYF
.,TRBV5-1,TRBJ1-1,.,TGCGCCAGCAGCTCCTTCTTACAGCGGGGGCAGGGTGAAGCTTTCTTT,CASSSFLQRGQGEAFF
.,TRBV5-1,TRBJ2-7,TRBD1,TGCGCCAGCAGCTTGGCGATTGGGGCCCAGACAGGGAGCAACGAGCAGTACTTC,CASSLAIGAQTGSNEQYF
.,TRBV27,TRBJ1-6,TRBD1,TGTGCCAGCAGTTTAGACAGGGAGGATTCACCCCTCCACTTT,CASSLDREDSPLHF
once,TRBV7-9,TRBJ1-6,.,TGTGCCAGCAGGCAGGGAAATTCACCCCTCCACTTT,CASRQGNSPLHF
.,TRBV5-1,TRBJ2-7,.,TGCGCCAGCAGGGGACACACGAGCTCCTACGAGCAGTACTTC,CASRGHTSSYEQYF
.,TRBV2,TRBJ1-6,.,TGTGCCAGCAGTGGCGAACATACTAATTCACCCCTCTACTTT,CASSGEHTNSPLYF
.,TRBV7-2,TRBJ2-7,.,TGTGCCAGCAGCCCATCCAGGCCCGCCTACGAGCAGTACTTC,CASSPSRPAYEQYF
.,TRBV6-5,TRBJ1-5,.,TGTGCCAGCATGAGACAGCAAAATCAGCCCCAGCATTTT,CASMRQQNQPQHF